What follows describes a single TCR beta chain. The antigen it recognizes is unknown. Per-base qualities were not stored, and no clone one base away is much larger. This entry comes from a study of a mutant IDH1 vaccine in newly diagnosed glioma (dated by TCRdb to 2020 to 2022). Background for the entire study: Eight vaccinations were administered to patients in weeks 1, 3, 5, 7, 11, 15, 19 and 23, corresponding to visits V03 through V10. In the chemotherapy-containing groups, vaccination started alongside temozolomide cycles, whereas in patients who had radiotherapy alone it started 4-6 weeks after radiotherapy. Of the 32 patients who were treated, about 62% were male and around 40% were female, and the mean age was roughly 40 years. Before enrollment, patients had received standard therapy of radiotherapy alone, temozolomide alone, or radiochemotherapy with temozolomide; most received the combination. Six visits were used for peripheral blood collection: V03 (baseline), V05, V07, V10, V12 and V13. Longitudinal TCRB deep sequencing was performed for some 25 treated patients wherever samples were available for exploratory analyses.

Receptor libraries were prepared by the immunoSEQ multiplex PCR assay. Following the manufacturer's protocol, the hsTCRB Kit was used to amplify rearranged TCR beta chain sequences. TCRB libraries were sequenced on an Illumina MiSeq. Under the source paper's analysis protocol: The proprietary platform of the kit vendor was used for demultiplexing, trimming and gene mapping. In its TCRdb copy, this immuneACCESS table keeps in-frame sequences only and misses some clones. Where compared with another copy, unresolved V genes explain less than half of these, and the others have no known cause. V, J and clone size are taken as reported in that table, and D and trimming were inferred from the DNA itself. The sample contains about 52,000 clones, about 91% of them found a single time. Of the sample, approximately 2.5% is held by the ten largest clones. This specimen's time point label, per the study, means: week 11, during vaccination. Each vaccine dose, consisting of 300 ug of a 20-mer mutant IDH1 peptide in Montanide, was administered subcutaneously with topical imiquimod. Donors had newly diagnosed WHO grade 3 or 4 IDH1-mutant astrocytomas with loss of nuclear ATRX. The samples were drawn from NOA16, a multicentre, single-arm, open-label phase I trial in Germany that tested a mutant IDH1 peptide vaccine in humans for the first time. Genomic DNA for TCRB sequencing was extracted from EDTA blood using the DNeasy Blood and Tissue Kit.

From the cysteine through the phenylalanine, the CDR3 covers 17 amino acids. Only CDR3 DNA remains: 51 bases, in frame from the first base. Germline trimming amounts to 1 base on V and 2 bases on J, with 5 as the count of junction bases outside the gene matches. According to the germline V gene (reference sequence), CDR1 reads MNHEY and CDR2 reads SMNVEV. Beyond this particular receptor, the publication reports: According to the authors, sample limitations meant that analyses of patient blood samples could not be reproduced. Vaccine-induced immune responses across multiple MHC alleles were detected in over 85% of patients. Availability determined which PBMC samples were chosen for TCRB deep sequencing. Pseudoprogression seemed to be unrelated to changes in the top peripheral T cell clonotypes found by TCRB sequencing.

Sequenced material: PBMCs, taken from a glioma patient whose treatment included an IDH1 peptide vaccine. The clonotype comes from a man over 45 with glioma. The chain links TRBV27 with TRBJ2-1; 10 central bases correspond to TRBD2. The nucleotide sequence is TGTGCCAGCAGTTTATGGGCTAGCGGGGGAACCTACAATGAGCAGTTCTTC. Its product reads: CASSLWASGGTYNEQFF.